This T cell receptor beta chain originates from a study of long-term antiretroviral therapy in people with HIV. In this sample, this clone turned up once. Its specificity is not known. The CDR3 is 16 amino acids. V shed 5 bases, J shed 6 bases, and the junction held 16 bases outside the gene matches. CDR1 is LNHNV, CDR2 YYDKDF, per germline (reference sequence). Study-level points and caveats: From the mid-2000s to the late 2010s, blood was obtained, possibly while participants received older ART regimens. Nothing was known about ART adherence, viral resistance or changes in therapy.

Run at survey level, the immunoSEQ assay was version v3.0. Sequencing used immunoSEQ multiplex PCR; TCRdb keeps in-frame clones, though not all of them. The sample shows about 21,000 clones, 80% to 90% of them seen only once. The chain joins TRBV15 to TRBJ2-7; 7 positions agree with TRBD1. Sample: unsorted PBMCs, taken 1.9 years after starting antiretroviral therapy. The TCR originated in a woman in her 50s with HIV. The CDR3 nucleotides read TGTGCCACCAGCGGCGGTTTCGGGACAGTCCTCACCGAGCAGTACTTC. It specifies CATSGGFGTVLTEQYF.